This is a list of T cell receptor beta chains from one sample in a study of blood T cell repertoires in COVID-19. Using immunoSEQ multiplex PCR, the repertoire was profiled, and TCRdb retains in-frame clones only, with some absent. The sample lists tens of thousands of clones, roughly 92% occurring once. Sample: peripheral blood. Every receptor here comes from a human donor in a cohort sampled during active COVID-19. Both conserved end residues are part of each CDR3. D genes are given only for firm matches. Rows give clone size only sometimes, using once, few, many, or a class for an expanded clone.

J gene: TRBJ2-2; clone size: .; D gene: .; V gene: TRBV10-1; CDR3 protein: CASSEPGNTGELFF; CDR3 DNA: TGCGCCAGCAGTGAGCCCGGGAACACCGGGGAGCTGTTTTTT
J gene: TRBJ2-2; clone size: .; D gene: .; V gene: TRBV2; CDR3 protein: CASIPGIAGELFF; CDR3 DNA: TGTGCCAGCATCCCAGGGATCGCCGGGGAGCTGTTTTTT
J gene: TRBJ1-5; clone size: .; D gene: TRBD1; V gene: TRBV11-2; CDR3 protein: CASRRTGPQPQHF; CDR3 DNA: TGTGCCAGCAGGAGGACAGGCCCTCAGCCCCAGCATTTT
J gene: TRBJ2-6; clone size: few; D gene: TRBD1; V gene: TRBV2; CDR3 protein: CARQGESGANVLTF; CDR3 DNA: TGTGCCAGGCAGGGGGAGTCTGGGGCCAACGTCCTGACTTTC
J gene: TRBJ1-2; clone size: .; D gene: TRBD1; V gene: TRBV28; CDR3 protein: CASLDRDIYGYTF; CDR3 DNA: TGTGCCAGCCTGGACAGGGACATATATGGCTACACCTTC
J gene: TRBJ1-2; clone size: once; D gene: .; V gene: TRBV7-2; CDR3 protein: CASSERGGAGGYTF; CDR3 DNA: TGTGCCAGCAGCGAAAGGGGTGGGGCGGGGGGCTACACCTTC
J gene: TRBJ1-5; clone size: .; D gene: .; V gene: TRBV6-5; CDR3 protein: CATTHWQGTDQPQHF; CDR3 DNA: TGTGCCACCACTCATTGGCAGGGGACGGATCAGCCCCAGCATTTT
J gene: TRBJ1-1; clone size: .; D gene: TRBD1; V gene: TRBV10-3; CDR3 protein: CAISEGQGATEAFF; CDR3 DNA: TGTGCCATCAGTGAGGGACAGGGGGCAACTGAAGCTTTCTTT
J gene: TRBJ1-6; clone size: .; D gene: .; V gene: TRBV5-1; CDR3 protein: CASSLVGGEGSPLHF; CDR3 DNA: TGCGCCAGCAGCTTGGTTGGGGGGGAAGGTTCACCCCTCCACTTT
J gene: TRBJ1-1; clone size: .; D gene: .; V gene: TRBV5-1; CDR3 protein: CASSLVFGTEAFF; CDR3 DNA: TGCGCCAGCAGCTTGGTGTTCGGCACTGAAGCTTTCTTT
J gene: TRBJ2-2; clone size: .; D gene: TRBD2; V gene: TRBV4-1; CDR3 protein: CASSLEPGLAEMNTGELFF; CDR3 DNA: TGCGCCAGCAGCCTAGAGCCTGGACTAGCGGAGATGAACACCGGGGAGCTGTTTTTT
J gene: TRBJ1-6; clone size: .; D gene: .; V gene: TRBV5-4; CDR3 protein: CASSWGRDNSPLHF; CDR3 DNA: TGTGCCAGCAGCTGGGGGAGGGATAATTCACCCCTCCACTTT
J gene: TRBJ2-1; clone size: .; D gene: .; V gene: TRBV14; CDR3 protein: CASSFEADPRQFF; CDR3 DNA: TGTGCCAGCAGCTTCGAGGCAGACCCACGGCAGTTCTTC
J gene: TRBJ1-1; clone size: once; D gene: .; V gene: TRBV18; CDR3 protein: CASSLRGEAFF; CDR3 DNA: TGTGCCAGCTCCCTCAGGGGAGAGGCTTTCTTT
J gene: TRBJ2-7; clone size: .; D gene: TRBD1; V gene: TRBV6-6; CDR3 protein: CASSSGQDEQYF; CDR3 DNA: TGTGCCAGCAGTTCCGGACAGGACGAGCAGTACTTC
J gene: TRBJ2-3; clone size: once; D gene: .; V gene: TRBV5-1; CDR3 protein: CASSSGDLPTDTQYF; CDR3 DNA: TGCGCCAGCAGCTCTGGTGACTTACCCACAGATACGCAGTATTTT
J gene: TRBJ1-4; clone size: .; D gene: TRBD1; V gene: TRBV14; CDR3 protein: CASSQRQGAREKLFF; CDR3 DNA: TGTGCCAGCAGCCAAAGACAGGGGGCGCGTGAAAAACTGTTTTTT
J gene: TRBJ2-7; clone size: .; D gene: .; V gene: TRBV18; CDR3 protein: CASSHSLEQYF; CDR3 DNA: TGTGCCAGCTCACACTCCCTGGAGCAGTACTTC
J gene: TRBJ1-3; clone size: .; D gene: TRBD1; V gene: TRBV3-1/TRBV3-2; CDR3 protein: CASSNRDRGNTIYF; CDR3 DNA: TGTGCCAGCAGCAACCGGGACAGGGGGAACACCATATATTTT
J gene: TRBJ2-5; clone size: .; D gene: TRBD1; V gene: TRBV5-4; CDR3 protein: CASSPDRVHETQYF; CDR3 DNA: TGTGCCAGCAGCCCGGACAGGGTACACGAGACCCAGTACTTC
J gene: TRBJ2-7; clone size: .; D gene: .; V gene: TRBV5-1; CDR3 protein: CASSPNNRATYEQYF; CDR3 DNA: TGCGCCAGCAGCCCGAATAACAGGGCAACCTACGAGCAGTACTTC
J gene: TRBJ1-2; clone size: .; D gene: TRBD1; V gene: TRBV5-1; CDR3 protein: CASNSGTGKSYGYTF; CDR3 DNA: TGCGCCAGCAACTCCGGGACAGGGAAGAGTTATGGCTACACCTTC
J gene: TRBJ1-1; clone size: .; D gene: .; V gene: TRBV7-9; CDR3 protein: CASSPPTNTEAFF; CDR3 DNA: TGTGCCAGCAGCCCCCCGACAAACACTGAAGCTTTCTTT
J gene: TRBJ1-1; clone size: .; D gene: .; V gene: TRBV19; CDR3 protein: CASSIGRNTEAFF; CDR3 DNA: TGTGCCAGTAGTATAGGCAGAAACACTGAAGCTTTCTTT
J gene: TRBJ2-7; clone size: .; D gene: TRBD1; V gene: TRBV7-9; CDR3 protein: CASSSRDRERYEQYF; CDR3 DNA: TGTGCCAGCAGCTCACGGGACAGGGAACGATACGAGCAGTACTTC
J gene: TRBJ2-1; clone size: .; D gene: TRBD2; V gene: TRBV7-3; CDR3 protein: CASSPMAGASNEQFF; CDR3 DNA: TGTGCCAGCAGCCCTATGGCGGGAGCATCAAATGAGCAGTTCTTC